The clone carrying this T cell receptor beta chain was seen once. Its cognate antigen is unknown. This sample was taken from a study of cytomegalovirus exposure and HLA in healthy donors. General study results and limits: Among the sequence variants, a highly shared cluster was likely an artifact of sequencing.

Donors counted as nominally healthy when sampled, yet unrecorded immune exposures were likely. PCR used 60 Vbeta primers and 13 Jbeta primers. Libraries were prepared by immunoSEQ multiplex PCR; TCRdb keeps only in-frame clonotypes and omits some of them. The sample includes 150,000 to 200,000 clones, around three quarters of them seen just once. Trimming removed 7 bases at V and 4 bases at J, with 17 bases between. Germline V CDR1 and CDR2: MNHNS, SASEGT. The length of the CDR3 is 15 residues. The chain uses TRBV6-1 and TRBJ2-1; D ambiguous. The clonotype comes from a man aged 30 to 39 in good health and CMV-seronegative. The sample consisted of PBMCs. Here the CDR3 reads CASMSGSTSYNEQFF. The CDR3, as DNA: TGTGCCAGCATGTCCGGGTCCACATCATACAATGAGCAGTTCTTC.